This T cell receptor beta chain originates from a study of T cell responses to AZD1222 COVID-19 vaccine. In this sample, this clone turned up once. Libraries were prepared by immunoSEQ multiplex PCR; TCRdb keeps only in-frame clonotypes and omits some of them. Of about 78,000 clones listed, roughly 88% were seen once; the top ten hold approximately 1.3%. This receptor was obtained from an adult who received the AZD1222 COVID-19 vaccine. The material was peripheral blood, obtained 28 days after the second AZD1222 dose.

CDR3 bases: TGTGCCTGGAGTCAGGGTTCTGAAAAACTGTTTTTT. This encodes CAWSQGSEKLFF. This sequence joins TRBV30 and TRBJ1-4; TRBD1 might be the D (5 bases). Trimming shortened V by 2 bases and J by 7 bases, and 8 bases separated the two germline ends. The germline CDR1 and CDR2 sequences are GTSNPN and SVGIG (reference sequence). This CDR3 has 12 residues.